A selection of T cell receptor beta chains follows, all from one sample in a study of T cell changes during pregnancy in multiple sclerosis. Repertoires were generated with immunoSEQ multiplex PCR, while TCRdb's copy carries only in-frame clones and drops some. Here the sample spans tens of thousands of clones, over 80% being singletons. Sequencing was performed on peripheral blood. These receptors all come from a female donor with multiple sclerosis, enrolled in a pregnancy study. CDR3s include the opening cysteine and the closing phenylalanine or tryptophan.

TRBJ2-1 | TRBV5-1 | CASSLGGRTSGYNEQFF
TRBJ2-1 | TRBV5-4 | CASSLATYNEQFF
TRBJ1-1 | TRBV5-1 | CASSPEGQPRTEAFF
TRBJ2-1 | TRBV5-4 | CASSPGLAAGYNEQFF
TRBJ2-1 | TRBV21-1 | CASSKVGLAGTNEQFF
TRBJ2-6 | TRBV12-1 | CASSPPGLGANVLTF
TRBJ2-1 | TRBV6-6 | CASSQNPNEQFF
TRBJ2-3 | TRBV6-6 | CASRLGSLSTDTQYF
TRBJ1-2 | TRBV30 | CAWRPRTDGYTF
TRBJ2-1 | TRBV6-1 | CASSAWGAGQFF
TRBJ2-7 | TRBV28 | CASTKSGPYEQYF
TRBJ2-5 | TRBV4-1 | CASSQLSGRETQYF
TRBJ2-5 | TRBV6-6 | CASSSRGQGGETQYF